This passage covers 32 T cell receptor beta chains from one sample sequenced in a study of T cell repertoires in cytomegalovirus infection. No antigen is known for these receptors. TCRdb redid the calling of the reads with MiXCR, one entry per CDR3 protein. The sample gives 200,000 or so distinct CDR3 sequences, about 38% of which show up once; 55% to 70% is in the top ten. The sequenced sample was CD8+ T cells from cultured PBMCs, obtained from culture after CMV antigen stimulation. These receptors originate from a human donor in good health (CMV status not recorded). Some clones in this sample may be carry-over from other donors' samples.

This rearrangement joins TRBV5-1 to TRBJ2-7, with 7 bases fitting TRBD2. Germline CDR1 is SGHRS and CDR2 is YFSETQ. The length of the CDR3 is 15 residues. Losses at the gene ends were 0 bases for V and 5 bases for J; bases not matched to a gene: 8. CDR3: CASSLAGSGPDEQYF. CDR3 DNA: TGCGCCAGCAGCTTGGCCGGTAGCGGGCCTGACGAGCAGTACTTC.

This clonotype was recorded only once. This rearrangement joins TRBV13 to TRBJ2-5; 7 bases are a match to TRBD1. The V gene end was trimmed by 6 bases and the J gene end by 4 bases; junction bases not matched to a gene: 11. This CDR3 is 15 amino acids long. Germline V CDR1 and CDR2: PRHDT, FYEKMQ (reference sequence). CDR3 loop: CASSPARGPAETQYF. In nucleotides, the CDR3 is TGTGCCAGCAGTCCGGCGAGGGGGCCGGCAGAGACCCAGTACTTC.

The chain joins TRBV25-1 to TRBJ2-5, with D unresolved. The CDR3 runs 14 residues. Germline V gene sequence: CDR1 MGHDK, CDR2 SYGVNS. The germline V and J ends were trimmed by 6 bases and 2 bases, with 13 bases remaining between them. The CDR3 protein is CASSPLMGQETQYF. The CDR3, as DNA: TGTGCCAGCAGCCCCCTAATGGGTCAAGAGACCCAGTACTTC.

The CDR3 sequence: CASSRTGSITEAFF. Here the CDR3 DNA reads TGTGCCAGCAGCAGGACAGGTTCGATCACTGAAGCTTTCTTT. The chain employs TRBV5-6 and TRBJ1-1, with 7 bases fitting TRBD1. The length of the CDR3 is 14 residues. Germline V gene lookup returns CDR1 SGHDT and CDR2 YYEEEE. V shed 4 bases and J 4 bases; nucleotides not matched to a gene: 7. The full variable domain, its missing parts supplied by reference TRBV5-6 and TRBJ1-1, is DAGVTQSPTHLIKTRGQQVTLRCSPKSGHDTVSWYQQALGQGPQFIFQYYEEEERQRGNFPDRFSGHQFPNYSSELNVNALLLGDSALYLCASSRTGSITEAFFGQGTRLTVV.

The chain joins TRBV5-4 to TRBJ1-5; D perhaps matches TRBD1 (6 bases). The CDR3 totals 16 residues. V was clipped by 6 bases and J by 0 bases, with 16 bases between them. Germline lookup yields CDR1 SGHNT and CDR2 YYREEE (reference sequence). The DNA for the CDR3 is TGTGCCAGCACCTCCGGAGGGGGATATAGCAATCAGCCCCAGCATTTT. Translating it yields CASTSGGGYSNQPQHF. Filled out from reference TRBV5-4 and TRBJ1-5, the complete variable domain reads ETGVTQSPTHLIKTRGQQVTLRCSSQSGHNTVSWYQQALGQGPQFIFQYYREEENGRGNFPPRFSGLQFPNYSSELNVNALELDDSALYLCASTSGGGYSNQPQHFGDGTRLSIL.

This clonotype is a singleton in its sample. This chain uses TRBV7-9 with TRBJ2-1; D possibly corresponds to TRBD1 (5 bases). Per germline, CDR1 SEHNR and CDR2 FQNEAQ (reference sequence). This CDR3 is built from 15 residues. Trimming pared 3 bases from V and 4 bases from J, leaving 13 bases between. CDR3 nucleotide sequence: TGTGCCAGCAGCTTGACAGAGGACCCATACAATGAGCAGTTCTTC. Translating gives CASSLTEDPYNEQFF.

This clonotype is a singleton in its sample. This chain links TRBV19 with TRBJ1-1; D gene ambiguous. In germline, CDR1 is LNHDA, CDR2 SQIVND (reference sequence). With 7 bases removed from V and 2 bases from J, the gap between germline ends came to 14 bases. The CDR3 extends over 14 amino acids. CDR3 nucleotides: TGTGCCAGTACCTGGGCGTTTGGTAACACTGAAGCTTTCTTT. This sequence encodes CASTWAFGNTEAFF.

This clonotype was recorded a few times. The chain combines TRBV28 with TRBJ2-7; possibly TRBD2 for D (6 bases). The length of the CDR3 is 14 residues. Trimming cost V 5 bases and J 6 bases, with 17 bases left between them. Germline V gives CDR1 MDHEN, CDR2 SYDVKM. The CDR3 protein is CASSKFGGDGEQYF. CDR3 sequence (DNA): TGTGCCAGCAGTAAGTTCGGAGGGGATGGCGAGCAGTACTTC.

A few counts support this clonotype. This chain uses TRBV7-8 with TRBJ1-1; no clear D. The CDR3 length is 14 residues. Looked up from germline, CDR1 is SGHVS and CDR2 is FQNEAQ. The V end was cut by 1 base, the J end by 3 bases, with 9 bases between. The CDR3 sequence: CASSLDFEYTEAFF. The CDR3 coding sequence is TGTGCCAGCAGCTTAGACTTTGAATACACTGAAGCTTTCTTT.

The V and J genes are TRBV11-2 and TRBJ1-4; possibly TRBD1 for D (6 bases). The ends were cut back, 4 bases at V and 14 bases at J, with 17 bases in the middle. The CDR3 is 13 amino acids. CDR1 and CDR2 from the germline V gene are SGHAT and FQNNGV. CDR3 residues: CASSWDIPRRLFF. CDR3 DNA: TGTGCCAGCAGCTGGGACATCCCCCGGCGGCTGTTTTTT.

This clonotype turned up a few times. J is TRBJ2-2 and V is TRBV7-9; no reliable D call. The germline V and J ends were trimmed by 8 bases and 0 bases, with 4 bases remaining between them. Germline lookup yields CDR1 SEHNR and CDR2 FQNEAQ (reference sequence). The CDR3 length is 12 residues. The CDR3 here is CASEANTGELFF. The CDR3 DNA is TGTGCCAGCGAAGCGAACACCGGGGAGCTGTTTTTT. Full variable domain (rest looked up from reference TRBV7-9 and TRBJ2-2): DTGVSQNPRHKITKRGQNVTFRCDPISEHNRLYWYRQTLGQGPEFLTYFQNEAQLEKSRLLSDRFSAERPKGSFSTLEIQRTEQGDSAMYLCASEANTGELFFGEGSRLTVL.

The chain's CDR3 is CASSMTGGDSGELFF. DNA of the CDR3: TGTGCCAGCAGCATGACAGGGGGCGACTCCGGGGAGCTGTTTTTT. The chain joins TRBV11-2 to TRBJ2-2, with TRBD1 identical over 10 bases. Germline CDR1 reads SGHAT; CDR2 reads FQNNGV. CDR3 size: 15 residues. V shed 5 bases, J shed 6 bases, and the junction held 6 bases outside the gene matches.

The chain has TRBV12-5 and TRBJ1-1, with D possibly being TRBD1 (6 bases). The germline V gene has CDR1 LGHNT and CDR2 FRNRAP. The CDR3 covers 16 residues. The ends were cut back, 2 bases at V and 5 bases at J, with 18 bases in the middle. The CDR3 region is CASGLTAGVWGTEAFF. In DNA form, the CDR3 reads TGTGCTAGTGGTTTGACGGCAGGGGTGTGGGGGACTGAAGCTTTCTTT.

This chain joins TRBV25-1 and TRBJ2-4; D gene uncertain. Trimming stripped 6 bases from V and 3 bases from J, with 9 bases between. This CDR3 is built from 13 residues. Germline V CDR1 and CDR2: MGHDK, SYGVNS. The DNA of the CDR3 is TGTGCCAGCAGGGGGTCGGACAAAAACATTCAGTACTTC. As protein: CASRGSDKNIQYF.

The table lists this clonotype with a few counts. V is TRBV20-1 and J is TRBJ2-3; 8 bases agree with TRBD1. This CDR3 has 15 residues. Unmatched junction bases numbered 9, after V lost 5 bases and J lost 2 bases. Per the germline V gene, CDR1 is DFQATT and CDR2 is SNEGSKA (reference sequence). CDR3 protein: CSARGRTGYTDTQYF. The CDR3 DNA reads TGCAGTGCTCGTGGTCGGACAGGGTACACAGATACGCAGTATTTT.

The CDR3, as DNA: TGTGCCAGCAGTTTAGGGGAGGAGGCGATGAACACCGGGGAGCTGTTTTTT. Amino acid sequence: CASSLGEEAMNTGELFF. The chain links TRBV28 to TRBJ2-2, with D possibly TRBD2 on 6 matching bases. The CDR3 runs 17 residues. V lost 2 bases and J 1 base, leaving 14 bases between the germline ends. Germline values: CDR1 MDHEN, CDR2 SYDVKM.

The chain is built from TRBV28 and TRBJ2-3; D could derive from TRBD1 or TRBD2 (5 bases each). The CDR3 consists of 17 residues. Trimming removed 8 bases at V and 4 bases at J, with 25 bases between. CDR1 MDHEN and CDR2 SYDVKM come from the germline V gene. Written as DNA, the CDR3 is TGTGCCAGCTCTACAACAACCGAGGGGACCCTGTCAGATACGCAGTATTTT. Its protein product is CASSTTTEGTLSDTQYF.

The chain links TRBV27 to TRBJ2-7; TRBD1 or TRBD2 may be the D gene (5 bases each). This CDR3 is built from 13 residues. The germline CDR1 and CDR2 sequences are MNHEY and SMNVEV (reference sequence). The ends were cut back, 2 bases at V and 4 bases at J, with 9 bases in the middle. The CDR3 protein is CASSLRGRYEQYF. DNA of the CDR3: TGTGCCAGCAGTTTACGGGGCAGATACGAGCAGTACTTC.

The chain carries TRBV7-9 and TRBJ1-1; 7 bases align to TRBD1. Germline CDR1 and CDR2: SEHNR and FQNEAQ (reference sequence). Unmatched junction bases numbered 9, after V lost 1 base and J lost 1 base. This CDR3 is built from 17 residues. CDR3 in DNA: TGTGCCAGCAGCTTAGGCGGGACAGTTATTAGGAACACTGAAGCTTTCTTT. It is translated as CASSLGGTVIRNTEAFF.

There are many counts of this clonotype. The CDR3 loop reads CASSLLAGSGETQYF. The CDR3 bases are TGTGCCAGCAGCTTACTAGCGGGATCTGGAGAGACCCAGTACTTC. The genes are TRBV7-8 and TRBJ2-5; 9 bases line up with TRBD2. V shed 2 bases and J 4 bases; nucleotides not matched to a gene: 5. CDR3 length equals 15 residues. Germline V lookup: CDR1 SGHVS, CDR2 FQNEAQ.

V usage is TRBV12-3 or TRBV12-4 and J usage is TRBJ2-7; 12 bases line up with TRBD2. There are 16 residues in the CDR3. The V segment lost 1 base and the J segment 6 bases; nucleotides outside the gene matches: 7. The CDR3 region is CASSLDPLAGGFEQYF. The CDR3 nucleotides are TGTGCCAGCAGTTTAGACCCACTAGCGGGAGGCTTCGAGCAGTACTTC.

This clonotype was seen a few times. This chain connects TRBV20-1 to TRBJ2-1; TRBD2 is a possible D gene (6 bases). The CDR3 length is 13 residues. Trimming stripped 2 bases from V and 2 bases from J, with 7 bases between. Germline CDR1 and CDR2: DFQATT and SNEGSKA (reference sequence). CDR3 nucleotides: TGCAGTGCTAGACGGACTACCTACAATGAGCAGTTCTTC. Translation: CSARRTTYNEQFF.

This clonotype appeared a single time. This chain joins TRBV12-5 and TRBJ2-3; D is uncertain. In germline, CDR1 is LGHNT, CDR2 FRNRAP. Between the trimmed V and J ends, which lost 1 base and 7 bases, there was a span of 9 bases. CDR3 length: 13 amino acids. This CDR3 reads CASGLATWNTQYF. Written as DNA, the CDR3 is TGTGCTAGTGGTTTGGCCACTTGGAATACGCAGTATTTT.

There are a few counts of this clonotype. The chain uses TRBV2 and TRBJ2-3; TRBD1 is a possible D gene (6 bases). CDR3 size: 14 residues. With 8 bases removed from V and 0 bases from J, the gap between germline ends came to 12 bases. Germline CDR1 is SNHLY and CDR2 is FYNNEI. The CDR3: CASPEGESTDTQYF. CDR3 coding DNA: TGTGCCAGCCCTGAGGGGGAGAGCACAGATACGCAGTATTTT.

The chain has TRBV2 and TRBJ2-1, with TRBD2 identical over 14 bases. Looked up from germline, CDR1 is SNHLY and CDR2 is FYNNEI. The CDR3 runs 16 residues. The V segment lost 8 bases and the J segment 8 bases; nucleotides outside the gene matches: 11. CDR3: CASPAWTSGGRDEQFF. In nucleotides, the CDR3 is TGTGCCAGCCCCGCTTGGACTAGCGGGGGGCGGGATGAGCAGTTCTTC.

The chain uses TRBV2 and TRBJ2-7, with 12 bases that match TRBD1. The V and J ends lost 10 bases and 4 bases, in that order; junction bases with no gene match: 8. Per the germline V gene, CDR1 is SNHLY and CDR2 is FYNNEI. The CDR3 covers 14 residues. CDR3 amino acids: CAMSGTGGGYEQYF. Here the CDR3 DNA reads TGTGCCATGTCCGGGACAGGGGGCGGGTACGAGCAGTACTTC.

This clonotype was found a few times. The chain uses TRBV7-9 and TRBJ2-2; D ambiguous. The V gene's germline CDR1 is SEHNR and CDR2 FQNEAQ (reference sequence). This CDR3 has 14 residues. V shed 6 bases and J shed 0 bases, with 8 bases lying between them. In nucleotides, the CDR3 is TGTGCCAGCAGTTCGGAGACGAACACCGGGGAGCTGTTTTTT. This translates into CASSSETNTGELFF.

This chain connects TRBV27 to TRBJ1-2; 7 bases map to TRBD1. The J segment lost 6 bases and the V segment lost 6 bases, leaving 13 bases of the junction unmatched. The CDR3 consists of 15 residues. Germline values: CDR1 MNHEY, CDR2 SMNVEV (reference sequence). The CDR3 is CASRSYRGSVDGYTF. Written as DNA, the CDR3 is TGTGCCAGCAGGAGTTACAGGGGAAGTGTCGATGGCTACACCTTC.

In this sample, this clonotype turned up a few times. The V call is TRBV15, the J call TRBJ2-1; D may be TRBD2 (5 bases). The length of the CDR3 is 18 residues. Germline lookup yields CDR1 LNHNV and CDR2 YYDKDF (reference sequence). V lost 1 base and J lost 0, with 16 bases in between. The CDR3 DNA follows: TGTGCCACCAGCAGAGGGAAAGGCGGGCCTCGCTCCTACAATGAGCAGTTCTTC. Translation gives CATSRGKGGPRSYNEQFF.

As regards this clonotype: A read error may produce the germline difference seen at one junction end. This chain uses TRBV7-6 with TRBJ2-3; 9 bases line up with TRBD2. Germline CDR1 is SGHVS and CDR2 is FNYEAQ. The length of the CDR3 is 16 residues. CDR3 bases: TGTGCAAGCAGCCAAGAGTCTAGCGGGAACACAGATACTCAGTATTTT. Protein product: CASSQESSGNTDTQYF.

This clonotype has a handful of counts. The rearrangement uses TRBV12-3 or TRBV12-4 and TRBJ2-7; TRBD1 matches at 7 bases. The CDR3 runs to 16 residues. J lost 3 bases, V lost 6 bases, and 14 bases had no gene match. The DNA of the CDR3 is TGTGCCAGCAGCCCGACAGGGCCCAGCCCGTACTACGAGCAGTACTTC. Protein: CASSPTGPSPYYEQYF.

This clonotype was seen a few times. The chain carries TRBV28 and TRBJ1-1; no clear D gene. V was cut by 6 bases and J by 1 base, with 15 bases left in between. The CDR3 covers 15 residues. CDR1 is MDHEN and CDR2 is SYDVKM in the germline V gene. In nucleotides, the CDR3 is TGTGCCAGCAGGCTCCTCCACCGGGGGAACACTGAAGCTTTCTTT. Its protein product is CASRLLHRGNTEAFF.